Below are 12 T cell receptor beta chains sequenced from a single sample in a study of blood T cell repertoires in COVID-19. Here immunoSEQ multiplex PCR was the method, and the copy in TCRdb shows in-frame clones only, minus some. The sample has about 130,000 clones; 75% to 85% are singletons. Sequenced input: peripheral blood. The receptors were gathered from a woman aged 70-85 years with COVID-19, enrolled during active disease.

The chain joins TRBV7-8 to TRBJ1-1; D remains unclear. V was clipped by 1 base and J by 1 base, with 10 bases between them. Germline V gene data show CDR1 as SGHVS and CDR2 as FQNEAQ. This CDR3 contains 15 residues. CDR3 amino acids: CASSLDAVTNTEAFF. The CDR3 nucleotides are TGTGCCAGCAGCTTAGACGCGGTTACGAACACTGAAGCTTTCTTT.

With regard to this clone: Its ends do not fully match the called genes, so a read error is possible. The rearrangement links TRBV7-9 to TRBJ1-4; unclear D gene. The germline V gene encodes CDR1 SEHNR and CDR2 FQNEAQ (reference sequence). The CDR3 contains 12 residues. CDR3 protein: CASSLAAEKLFF. CDR3 DNA: TGTGCCAGCAGTTTAGCGGCTGAAAAACTGTTTTTT.

This sequence joins TRBV29-1 and TRBJ1-4, with 7 positions matching TRBD1. The germline V gene encodes CDR1 SQVTM and CDR2 ANQGSEA. With 7 bases clipped from V and 5 bases from J, the junction kept 7 bases outside the gene matches. The CDR3 contains 13 residues. The CDR3 protein is CSARDSTNEKLFF. CDR3 in DNA: TGCAGCGCTCGGGACAGCACAAATGAAAAACTGTTTTTT.

The gene calls are TRBV19 and TRBJ2-7; 9 nucleotides agree with TRBD1. CDR3 size: 15 residues. Germline V CDR1 and CDR2: LNHDA, SQIVND (reference sequence). Trimming took 1 base from V and 5 from J; bases not matched to a gene: 6. Here the CDR3 reads CASSIGRDRAHEQYF. The CDR3 bases are TGTGCCAGTAGTATAGGCCGGGACAGGGCCCACGAGCAGTACTTC.

This chain joins TRBV3-1 (or the pseudogene TRBV3-2) and TRBJ1-1, with TRBD1 matching over 7 bases. This CDR3 is built from 14 residues. After removal of 4 bases from V and 5 bases from J, the junction contained 7 bases not matched to a gene. Germline assignment: CDR1 LGHDT and CDR2 YNNKEL (reference sequence). CDR3 loop: CASSPRTGRTEAFF. Written as DNA, the CDR3 is TGTGCCAGCAGCCCGCGGACAGGACGGACTGAAGCTTTCTTT.

The V and J genes are TRBV19 and TRBJ1-1, with D possibly TRBD1 on 5 matching bases. This CDR3 region has 15 residues. V lost 3 bases, J lost 8 bases, and 19 bases lay in between. Germline V gives CDR1 LNHDA, CDR2 SQIVND (reference sequence). The CDR3 loop reads CASSIGGIPSSEAFF. The DNA of the CDR3 is TGTGCCAGTAGTATCGGGGGGATCCCCTCCTCCGAAGCTTTCTTT.

The V gene is TRBV10-3, the J gene TRBJ1-2, with a weak D call TRBD1 (6 bases). Trimming shortened V by 10 bases and J by 4 bases, and 22 bases separated the two germline ends. Per germline, CDR1 ENHRY and CDR2 SYGVKD. This CDR3 is built from 15 residues. The CDR3 is CARYEVSGAPYGYTF. The DNA of the CDR3 is TGTGCCAGGTATGAAGTATCAGGGGCCCCCTATGGCTACACCTTC.

This clone was seen ten or more times. DNA of the CDR3: TGCAGCGTTGAAGGCGGGAGTGACGCAGATACGCAGTATTTT. The encoded protein is CSVEGGSDADTQYF. The V and J genes are TRBV29-1 and TRBJ2-3, with 7 bases lining up with TRBD2. V was clipped by 1 base and J by 4 bases; unmatched bases: 5. The V gene's germline CDR1 is SQVTM and CDR2 ANQGSEA. The CDR3 is 14 residues long.

This clone was counted only a few times. This sequence joins TRBV29-1 and TRBJ1-4; D gene ambiguous. Trimming removed 1 base at V and 5 bases at J, with 8 bases between. The germline CDR1 and CDR2 sequences are SQVTM and ANQGSEA. This CDR3 spans 13 amino acids. The CDR3 is CSVEGSGNEKLFF. In DNA form, the CDR3 reads TGCAGCGTTGAAGGGAGTGGGAATGAAAAACTGTTTTTT.

This chain joins TRBV19 and TRBJ2-2, with TRBD1 identical over 10 bases. Trimming cost V 9 bases and J 4 bases; bases outside gene matches: 5. CDR3 size: 14 residues. Germline lookup yields CDR1 LNHDA and CDR2 SQIVND (reference sequence). As DNA, the CDR3 is TGTGCCAGCGGGACAGGGGTCACCACCGGGGAGCTGTTTTTT. Translating gives CASGTGVTTGELFF.

This clone appeared a few times. The CDR3 sequence: CASSPGTSTEAFF. The DNA for the CDR3 is TGTGCCAGCAGCCCCGGGACAAGCACTGAAGCTTTCTTT. The chain links TRBV2 to TRBJ1-1, with a tentative D call TRBD1 (6 bases). The germline gives CDR1 SNHLY, CDR2 FYNNEI. The V end lost 6 bases, the J end lost 4 bases, and 12 bases lay between the germline ends. The CDR3 loop spans 13 amino acids.

This clone was picked up one time. This chain uses TRBV4-3 with TRBJ2-4, with D possibly matching TRBD1 (5 bases). V gave up 4 bases and J gave up 0 bases, with 16 bases separating them. The CDR3 loop spans 17 amino acids. Germline V gene sequence: CDR1 LGHNA, CDR2 YSLEER. The chain's CDR3 is CASSPDTQGVAKNIQYF. The DNA of the CDR3 is TGCGCCAGCAGCCCCGACACACAAGGGGTAGCCAAAAACATTCAGTACTTC.